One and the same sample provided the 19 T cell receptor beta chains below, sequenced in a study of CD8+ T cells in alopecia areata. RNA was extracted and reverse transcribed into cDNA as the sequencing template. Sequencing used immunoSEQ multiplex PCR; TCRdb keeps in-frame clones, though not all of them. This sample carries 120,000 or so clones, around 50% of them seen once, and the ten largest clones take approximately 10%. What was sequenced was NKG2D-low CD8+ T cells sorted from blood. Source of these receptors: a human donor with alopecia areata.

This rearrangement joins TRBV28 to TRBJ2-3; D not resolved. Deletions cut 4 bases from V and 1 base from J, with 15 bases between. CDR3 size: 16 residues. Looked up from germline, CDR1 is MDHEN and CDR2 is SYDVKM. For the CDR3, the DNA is TGTGCCAGCAGTTCACCCCTCCGTAGTGGCACAGATACGCAGTATTTT. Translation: CASSSPLRSGTDTQYF.

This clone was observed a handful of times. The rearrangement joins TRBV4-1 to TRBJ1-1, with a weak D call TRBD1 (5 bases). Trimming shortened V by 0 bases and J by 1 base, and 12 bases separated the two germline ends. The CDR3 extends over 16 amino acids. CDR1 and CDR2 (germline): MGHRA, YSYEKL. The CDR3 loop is CASSQDEARENTEAFF. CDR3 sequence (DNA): TGCGCCAGCAGCCAAGATGAGGCCAGGGAGAACACTGAAGCTTTCTTT.

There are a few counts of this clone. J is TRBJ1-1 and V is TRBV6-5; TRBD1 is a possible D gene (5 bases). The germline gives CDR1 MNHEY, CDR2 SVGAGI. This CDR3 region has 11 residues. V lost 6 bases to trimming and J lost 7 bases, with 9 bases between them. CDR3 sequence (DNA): TGTGCCAGCAGGGCGGGGCTTGAAGCTTTCTTT. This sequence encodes CASRAGLEAFF.

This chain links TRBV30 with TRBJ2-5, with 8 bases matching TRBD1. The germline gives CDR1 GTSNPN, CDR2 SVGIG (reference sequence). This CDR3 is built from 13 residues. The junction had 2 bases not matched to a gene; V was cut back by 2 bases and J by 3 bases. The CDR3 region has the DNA TGTGCCTGGAGTAAGACAGGGGAAGAGACCCAGTACTTC. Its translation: CAWSKTGEETQYF.

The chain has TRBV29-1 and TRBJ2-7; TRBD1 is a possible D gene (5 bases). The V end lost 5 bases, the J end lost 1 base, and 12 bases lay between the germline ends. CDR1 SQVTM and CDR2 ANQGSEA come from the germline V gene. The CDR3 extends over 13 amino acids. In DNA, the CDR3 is TGCAGCGTTCGTGACAGTCGATCCTACGAGCAGTACTTC. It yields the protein CSVRDSRSYEQYF.

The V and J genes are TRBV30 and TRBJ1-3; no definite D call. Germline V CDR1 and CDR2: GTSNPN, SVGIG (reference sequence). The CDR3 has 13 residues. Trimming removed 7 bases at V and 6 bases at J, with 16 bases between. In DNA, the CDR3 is TGTGCCTCGAAGCAGAGGACCTTAAACACCATATATTTT. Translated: CASKQRTLNTIYF.

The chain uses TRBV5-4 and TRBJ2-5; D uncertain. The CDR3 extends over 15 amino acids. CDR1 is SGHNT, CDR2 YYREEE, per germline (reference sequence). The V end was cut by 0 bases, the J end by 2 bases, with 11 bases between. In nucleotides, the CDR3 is TGTGCCAGCAGCTTGGAAGGAGTGGGGCAAGAGACCCAGTACTTC. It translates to CASSLEGVGQETQYF.

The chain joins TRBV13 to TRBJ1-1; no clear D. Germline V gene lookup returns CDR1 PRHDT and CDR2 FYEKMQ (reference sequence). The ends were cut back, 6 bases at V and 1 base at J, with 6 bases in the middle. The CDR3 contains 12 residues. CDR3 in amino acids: CASSQENTEAFF. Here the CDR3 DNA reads TGTGCCAGCAGTCAGGAGAACACTGAAGCTTTCTTT.

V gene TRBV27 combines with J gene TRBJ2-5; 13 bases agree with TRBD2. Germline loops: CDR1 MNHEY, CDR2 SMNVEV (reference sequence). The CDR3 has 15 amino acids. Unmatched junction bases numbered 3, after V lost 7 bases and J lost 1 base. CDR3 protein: CASKGLAGSQETQYF. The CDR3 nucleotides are TGTGCCAGCAAGGGACTAGCGGGATCCCAAGAGACCCAGTACTTC.

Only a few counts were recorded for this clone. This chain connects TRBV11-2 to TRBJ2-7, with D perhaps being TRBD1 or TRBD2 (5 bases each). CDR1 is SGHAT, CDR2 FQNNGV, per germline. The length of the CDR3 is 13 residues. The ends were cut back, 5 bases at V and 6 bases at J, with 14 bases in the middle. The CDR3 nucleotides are TGTGCCAGCAGCCTCGGGGCCTCGGTCGAGCAGTACTTC. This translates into CASSLGASVEQYF. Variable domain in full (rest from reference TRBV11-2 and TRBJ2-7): EAGVAQSPRYKIIEKRQSVAFWCNPISGHATLYWYQQILGQGPKLLIQFQNNGVVDDSQLPKDRFSAERLKGVDSTLKIQPAKLEDSAVYLCASSLGASVEQYFGPGTRLTVT.

The CDR3 spells CASSSGPPAVADTQYF. As DNA, the CDR3 is TGCGCCAGCAGCTCAGGCCCGCCGGCAGTAGCAGATACGCAGTATTTT. The chain joins TRBV4-1 to TRBJ2-3; D unresolved. Trimming cost V 5 bases and J 4 bases, with 19 bases left between them. CDR3 length: 16 residues. The germline gives CDR1 MGHRA, CDR2 YSYEKL.

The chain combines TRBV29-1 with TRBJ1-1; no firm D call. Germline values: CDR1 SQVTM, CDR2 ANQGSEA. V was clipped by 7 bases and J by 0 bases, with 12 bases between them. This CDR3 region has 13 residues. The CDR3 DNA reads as TGCAGCGCCTACGGAGGGCTGAACACTGAAGCTTTCTTT. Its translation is CSAYGGLNTEAFF.

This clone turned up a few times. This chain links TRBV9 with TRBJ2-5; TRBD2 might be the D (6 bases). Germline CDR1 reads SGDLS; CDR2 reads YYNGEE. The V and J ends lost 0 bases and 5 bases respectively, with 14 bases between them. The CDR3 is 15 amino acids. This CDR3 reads CASSVGGGSAETQYF. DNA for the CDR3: TGTGCCAGCAGCGTAGGCGGAGGGAGCGCGGAGACCCAGTACTTC.

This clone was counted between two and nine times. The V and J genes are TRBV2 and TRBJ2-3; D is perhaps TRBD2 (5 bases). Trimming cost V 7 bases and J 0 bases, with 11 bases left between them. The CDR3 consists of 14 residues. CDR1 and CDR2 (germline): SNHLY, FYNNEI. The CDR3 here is CASIIATSTDTQYF. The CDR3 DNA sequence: TGTGCCAGCATAATAGCGACTAGCACAGATACGCAGTATTTT.

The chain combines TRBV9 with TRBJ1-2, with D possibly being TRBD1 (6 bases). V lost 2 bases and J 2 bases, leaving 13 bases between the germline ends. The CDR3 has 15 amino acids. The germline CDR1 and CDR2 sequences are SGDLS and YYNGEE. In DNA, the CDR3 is TGTGCCAGCAGCGTCGGTCAGGGGAAGAACTATGGCTACACCTTC. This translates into CASSVGQGKNYGYTF.

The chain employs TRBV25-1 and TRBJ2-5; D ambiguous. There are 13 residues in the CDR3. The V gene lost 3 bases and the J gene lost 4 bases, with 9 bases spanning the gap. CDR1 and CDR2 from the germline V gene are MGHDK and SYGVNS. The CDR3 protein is CASSEAFGETQYF. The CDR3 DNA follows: TGTGCCAGCAGTGAGGCTTTCGGAGAGACCCAGTACTTC. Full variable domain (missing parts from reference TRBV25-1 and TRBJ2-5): EADIYQTPRYLVIGTGKKITLECSQTMGHDKMYWYQQDPGMELHLIHYSYGVNSTEKGDLSSESTVSRIRTEHFPLTLESARPSHTSQYLCASSEAFGETQYFGPGTRLLVL.

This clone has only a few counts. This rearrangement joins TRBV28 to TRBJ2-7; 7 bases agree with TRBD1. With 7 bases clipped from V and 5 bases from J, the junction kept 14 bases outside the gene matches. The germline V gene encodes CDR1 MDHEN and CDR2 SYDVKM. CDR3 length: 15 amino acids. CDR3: CASNTRPGQHNEQYF. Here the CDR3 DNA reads TGTGCCAGCAACACCCGGCCGGGACAGCACAACGAGCAGTACTTC.

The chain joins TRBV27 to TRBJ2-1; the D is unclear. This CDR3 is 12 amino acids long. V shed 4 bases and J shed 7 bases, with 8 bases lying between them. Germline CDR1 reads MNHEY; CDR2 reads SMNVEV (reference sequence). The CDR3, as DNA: TGTGCCAGCAGTTCGCGGTCTAATGAGCAGTTCTTC. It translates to CASSSRSNEQFF.

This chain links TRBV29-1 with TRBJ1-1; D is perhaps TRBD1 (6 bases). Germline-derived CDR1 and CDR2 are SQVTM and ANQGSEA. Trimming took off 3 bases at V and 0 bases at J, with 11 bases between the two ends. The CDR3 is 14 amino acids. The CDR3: CSVEDRNVNTEAFF. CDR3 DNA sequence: TGCAGCGTTGAGGACAGAAATGTGAACACTGAAGCTTTCTTT.